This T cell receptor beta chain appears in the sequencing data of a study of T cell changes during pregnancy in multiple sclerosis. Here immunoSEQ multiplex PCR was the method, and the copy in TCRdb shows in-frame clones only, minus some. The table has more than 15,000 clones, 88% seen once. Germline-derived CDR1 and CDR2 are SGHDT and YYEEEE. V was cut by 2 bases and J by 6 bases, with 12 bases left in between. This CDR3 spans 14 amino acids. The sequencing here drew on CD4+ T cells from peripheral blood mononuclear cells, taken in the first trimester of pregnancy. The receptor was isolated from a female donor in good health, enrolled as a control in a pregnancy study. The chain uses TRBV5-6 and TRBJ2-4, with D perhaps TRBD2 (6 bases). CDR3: CASSFGGGGNIQYF. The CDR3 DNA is TGTGCCAGCAGCTTCGGGGGAGGCGGAAACATTCAGTACTTC.